This TCR beta chain was captured by sequencing in a study of human T cells and chemical hapten exposure. In TCRdb, the RACE reads were re-called with MiXCR into one record per CDR3 protein. The table records about 41,000 distinct CDR3 sequences, about 4.5% of them present only once. Indicated time point: healthy volunteer bleed at 2 weeks. Sequencing started from total RNA isolated from unfractionated whole blood. The CDR3 covers 18 residues. Germline values: CDR1 SGHVS, CDR2 FQNEAQ. Trimming took 2 bases from V and 1 from J, leaving 20 bases between them. This rearrangement joins TRBV7-8 to TRBJ2-5; D may match TRBD1 or TRBD2 (5 bases each). This TCR was sampled from a human donor in good health. Some clones in this sample may be carry-over from other donors' samples. The sequenced sample was whole blood. The chain's CDR3 is CASSLFTIPGPRQETQYF. DNA for the CDR3: TGTGCCAGCAGCTTATTTACCATCCCGGGACCCCGCCAAGAGACCCAGTACTTC. The whole variable domain, filled in from reference TRBV7-8 and TRBJ2-5, reads GAGVSQSPRYKVAKRGQDVALRCDPISGHVSLFWYQQALGQGPEFLTYFQNEAQLDKSGLPSDRFFAERPEGSVSTLKIQRTQQEDSAVYLCASSLFTIPGPRQETQYFGPGTRLLVL.